What follows are 26 T cell receptor beta chains derived from one specimen sequenced in a study of shared clonotypes between healthy human individuals (dated by TCRdb to about 2020). For the CD8 naive samples, CD45RO-negative cells were positively selected for CCR7, yielding a CD45RA+CCR7+ population from which TemRA cells were excluded. Libraries were prepared through the immunoSEQ multiplex PCR assay. Imported from immuneACCESS, the table was reduced by TCRdb to in-frame sequences with V and J called. These copies leave out some clones; in studies compared against another copy, an unresolved V gene accounts for under half, and the cause of the remainder is not known. This sample comprises more than 2 million clones, just under 95% of them detected only once. Jointly, the top ten make up around 1.7% of the sample. Sequencing input: naive CD8+ T cells from PBMCs. Reading the label with the study, this specimen's cell subset or site is: CD45RA+CCR7+. The source of these receptors is a man between 18 and 35 years old in good health. Some clones in this sample may be carry-over from other donors' samples.

The chain recombines TRBV27 with TRBJ2-7; D is possibly TRBD1 (5 bases). Trimming shortened V by 4 bases and J by 3 bases, and 7 bases separated the two germline ends. CDR1 is MNHEY, CDR2 SMNVEV, per germline (reference sequence). The CDR3 consists of 12 residues. The CDR3 sequence: CASSSTVYEQYF. In DNA form, the CDR3 reads TGTGCCAGCAGTTCGACAGTCTACGAGCAGTACTTC.

This clone was counted once. This chain links TRBV5-1 with TRBJ2-2, with 13 bases identical to TRBD2. From germline, CDR1 is SGHRS and CDR2 YFSETQ. J gave up 5 bases and V 5 bases, and 9 bases lay outside the gene matches. This CDR3 comprises 17 residues. CDR3 sequence: CASSRGLAGAGTGELFF. DNA of the CDR3: TGCGCCAGCAGTAGAGGACTAGCGGGAGCCGGGACCGGGGAGCTGTTTTTT. Supplemented by reference TRBV5-1 and TRBJ2-2, the full variable domain reads KAGVTQTPRYLIKTRGQQVTLSCSPISGHRSVSWYQQTPGQGLQFLFEYFSETQRNKGNFPGRFSGRQFSNSRSEMNVSTLELGDSALYLCASSRGLAGAGTGELFFGEGSRLTVL.

The genes are TRBV28 and TRBJ2-1, with D possibly matching TRBD2 (6 bases). The V and J ends lost 7 bases and 0 bases respectively, with 19 bases between them. Germline CDR1 MDHEN, CDR2 SYDVKM. This CDR3 is 17 amino acids long. The DNA of the CDR3 is TGTGCCAGCACCGAAGGTCTTGGTAGCGGCTCCTACAATGAGCAGTTCTTC. It is translated as CASTEGLGSGSYNEQFF.

V usage is TRBV12-5 and J usage is TRBJ2-1, with 7 nucleotides matching TRBD2. V lost 3 bases to trimming and J lost 10 bases; unmatched junction nucleotides: 0. The CDR3 has 11 amino acids. CDR1 and CDR2 from the germline V gene are LGHNT and FRNRAP. The CDR3 DNA follows: TGTGCTAGTGGTTTCGGGGGGGAGCAGTTCTTC. This sequence encodes CASGFGGEQFF.

The chain has TRBV29-1 and TRBJ1-1; TRBD1 might be the D (5 bases). Between the trimmed V and J ends, which lost 4 bases and 0 bases, there was a span of 15 bases. This CDR3 comprises 15 residues. Germline V gives CDR1 SQVTM, CDR2 ANQGSEA. The CDR3 is CSVGRGRAMNTEAFF. The CDR3 DNA reads as TGCAGCGTTGGCCGGGGACGGGCCATGAACACTGAAGCTTTCTTT.

The gene calls are TRBV28 and TRBJ2-1; 8 nucleotides agree with TRBD2. CDR1 and CDR2 from the germline V gene are MDHEN and SYDVKM. The CDR3 runs 17 residues. V trimming: 9 bases; J trimming: 7 bases; junction bases outside the gene matches: 20. The chain's CDR3 is CASSRGALFTWANEQFF. Here the CDR3 DNA reads TGTGCCAGTTCGCGGGGGGCACTTTTCACGTGGGCAAATGAGCAGTTCTTC.

This sequence joins TRBV29-1 and TRBJ2-7; 11 bases are shared with TRBD2. CDR1 SQVTM and CDR2 ANQGSEA come from the germline V gene. V shed 6 bases and J 2 bases; nucleotides not matched to a gene: 6. The CDR3 consists of 14 residues. CDR3 amino acids: CSVDTSGSPYEQYF. The DNA of the CDR3 is TGCAGCGTAGATACTAGCGGGAGCCCCTACGAGCAGTACTTC.

This chain joins TRBV27 and TRBJ2-7; weak D call: TRBD2 (6 bases). V dropped 11 bases and J dropped 0 bases, with 17 bases sitting between them. CDR1 and CDR2 from the germline V gene are MNHEY and SMNVEV (reference sequence). The CDR3 loop spans 14 amino acids. The CDR3 nucleotides are TGTGCCTCCTCAGTCGGGGGACCCTCCTACGAGCAGTACTTC. It is translated as CASSVGGPSYEQYF.

V gene TRBV19 combines with J gene TRBJ1-1, with D perhaps matching TRBD1 (6 bases). The CDR3 has 15 residues. Between the trimmed V and J ends, which lost 4 bases and 1 base, there was a span of 13 bases. Germline CDR1 is LNHDA and CDR2 is SQIVND (reference sequence). For the CDR3, the DNA is TGTGCCAGTAGTACTTATGCCAGGGGGAACACTGAAGCTTTCTTT. Translating it yields CASSTYARGNTEAFF.

Turning to this clone: Other DNA sequences of this sample code for an identical CDR3. The chain joins TRBV27 to TRBJ2-1, with D unclear. Trimming took 3 bases from V and 4 from J, leaving 7 bases between them. Germline V lookup: CDR1 MNHEY, CDR2 SMNVEV (reference sequence). This CDR3 has 13 amino acids. CDR3 DNA sequence: TGTGCCAGCAGTTTCGGGTCATACAATGAGCAGTTCTTC. Its protein is CASSFGSYNEQFF.

The V call is TRBV7-9, the J call TRBJ1-1; D may be TRBD1 (5 bases). The CDR3 contains 12 residues. The V and J ends lost 7 bases and 4 bases respectively, with 10 bases between them. Germline CDR1 is SEHNR and CDR2 is FQNEAQ (reference sequence). The CDR3 DNA reads TGTGCCAGCATAGGGGCTGGCACTGAAGCTTTCTTT. Amino acid sequence: CASIGAGTEAFF.

The CDR3 DNA sequence: TGTGCCAGCAGCTTTAAGGGATACGATAATGAGCAGTTCTTC. Translated, it gives CASSFKGYDNEQFF. The chain is built from TRBV11-2 and TRBJ2-1; unclear D gene. V was cut by 3 bases and J by 7 bases, with 13 bases left in between. The CDR3 spans 14 residues. Germline values: CDR1 SGHAT, CDR2 FQNNGV.

This clone was detected only once. This rearrangement joins TRBV28 to TRBJ2-5; perhaps TRBD2 as D (5 bases). Between the trimmed V and J ends, which lost 4 bases and 4 bases, there was a span of 10 bases. The CDR3 has 13 amino acids. CDR1 is MDHEN and CDR2 is SYDVKM in the germline V gene. This CDR3 reads CASSYSVPETQYF. DNA of the CDR3: TGTGCCAGCAGTTATAGCGTTCCAGAGACCCAGTACTTC.

V is TRBV6-5 and J is TRBJ2-3, with D perhaps matching TRBD2 (5 bases). The V gene lost 8 bases and the J gene lost 5 bases, with 8 bases spanning the gap. The germline gives CDR1 MNHEY, CDR2 SVGAGI. The CDR3 length is 11 residues. Written as DNA, the CDR3 is TGTGCCAGCGGCGGACTAGATACGCAGTATTTT. Amino acids: CASGGLDTQYF.

The chain combines TRBV5-1 with TRBJ2-7; possible D gene TRBD1, 5 bases. Trimming removed 7 bases from V and 0 bases from J, with 14 bases in between. Germline V CDR1 and CDR2: SGHRS, YFSETQ. The CDR3 contains 14 residues. CDR3 loop: CASGTGEVSYEQYF. The CDR3 DNA follows: TGCGCCAGCGGAACAGGCGAAGTCTCCTACGAGCAGTACTTC.

The chain employs TRBV5-4 and TRBJ2-1; 7 nucleotides line up with TRBD2. CDR3 length equals 14 residues. Per the germline V gene, CDR1 is SGHNT and CDR2 is YYREEE (reference sequence). V was pared by 4 bases and J by 8 bases, with 9 bases of the junction left unmatched. The CDR3 DNA reads as TGTGCCAGCAGCCTCAGCTTGCGGGAGTATGAGCAGTTCTTC. This encodes CASSLSLREYEQFF.

This clone showed up just once. An end of the junction differs from the germline gene, which may be a read error. The gene calls are TRBV7-9 and TRBJ2-7; D not certain. This CDR3 region has 12 residues. Germline V lookup: CDR1 SEHNR, CDR2 FQNEAQ (reference sequence). The CDR3 coding sequence is TGTGCCAGCAGCTTAGGACCTCCCCCCATTGCCTTC. Its protein product is CASSLGPPPIAF.

V gene TRBV7-2 combines with J gene TRBJ2-7, with 7 positions matching TRBD1. V shed 5 bases, J shed 10 bases, and the junction held 11 bases outside the gene matches. Germline assignment: CDR1 SGHTA and CDR2 FQGNSA. The CDR3 loop spans 13 amino acids. The CDR3 coding sequence is TGTGCCAGCAGCGGCCGGGACAGTATAATACAGTACTTC. Translation: CASSGRDSIIQYF.

V gene TRBV6-4 combines with J gene TRBJ2-7, with D perhaps TRBD2 (5 bases). The CDR3 totals 11 residues. Trimming pared 7 bases from V and 5 bases from J, leaving 9 bases between. The germline gives CDR1 MRHNA, CDR2 SNTAGT. This chain's CDR3 is CASNQADEQYF. Here the CDR3 DNA reads TGTGCCAGCAACCAAGCGGACGAGCAGTACTTC.

This sequence joins TRBV5-5 and TRBJ2-7; a possible D gene is TRBD2 (7 bases). The V gene lost 0 bases and the J gene lost 2 bases, with 12 bases spanning the gap. From germline, CDR1 is SGHKS and CDR2 YYEKEE (reference sequence). This CDR3 is built from 15 residues. The CDR3 sequence is CASSLAAGATYEQYF. In DNA form, the CDR3 reads TGTGCCAGCAGCTTGGCCGCGGGGGCCACCTACGAGCAGTACTTC.

On this clone itself: The sample carries other DNA sequences with the same CDR3. This chain connects TRBV6-1 to TRBJ2-7; D may correspond to TRBD1 or TRBD2 (6 bases each). The germline V gene has CDR1 MNHNS and CDR2 SASEGT. This CDR3 spans 14 amino acids. V was shortened by 0 bases and J by 4 bases, with 10 bases between the two germline ends. The CDR3 DNA reads TGTGCCAGCAGTGAAGCCAGGGGAGGTTACGAGCAGTACTTC. Translating gives CASSEARGGYEQYF.

The chain couples TRBV5-8 to TRBJ2-1, with TRBD2 matching 7 bases. This CDR3 region has 16 residues. Germline lookup yields CDR1 SGHTS and CDR2 YDEGEE. The V gene end was trimmed by 4 bases and the J gene end by 7 bases; junction bases not matched to a gene: 14. In DNA form, the CDR3 reads TGTGCCAGCAGCACGGGCGGGAGAGGATTTAGTAATGAGCAGTTCTTC. Its translation: CASSTGGRGFSNEQFF.

The V call is TRBV19, the J call TRBJ2-7; 11 bases are shared with TRBD2. The CDR3 runs 14 residues. Losses at the gene ends were 9 bases for V and 2 bases for J; bases not matched to a gene: 6. Germline CDR1 is LNHDA and CDR2 is SQIVND (reference sequence). DNA of the CDR3: TGTGCCAGCGCACTAGCGGGAGCAGCCTACGAGCAGTACTTC. It yields the protein CASALAGAAYEQYF. The full variable domain, with the rest looked up from reference TRBV19 and TRBJ2-7, is DGGITQSPKYLFRKEGQNVTLSCEQNLNHDAMYWYRQDPGQGLRLIYYSQIVNDFQKGDIAEGYSVSREKKESFPLTVTSAQKNPTAFYLCASALAGAAYEQYFGPGTRLTVT.

This clone has ten or more counts. The rearrangement joins TRBV4-1 to TRBJ2-4; tentative D call: TRBD1 (6 bases). Trimming took 0 bases from V and 6 from J, leaving 12 bases between them. The CDR3 is made up of 15 amino acids. Germline loops: CDR1 MGHRA, CDR2 YSYEKL. The CDR3 here is CASSQDLGRGNIQYF. Here the CDR3 DNA reads TGCGCCAGCAGCCAAGATTTAGGCAGGGGAAACATTCAGTACTTC.

Of note for this clone: Distinct nucleotide sequences in the sample also encode this CDR3. The chain employs TRBV6-5 and TRBJ2-7; D is unresolved. Germline CDR1 and CDR2: MNHEY and SVGAGI. The germline V and J ends were trimmed by 4 bases and 3 bases, with 10 bases remaining between them. This CDR3 contains 13 residues. The CDR3 coding sequence is TGTGCCAGCAGTTTGGAATCCAGCTACGAGCAGTACTTC. This sequence encodes CASSLESSYEQYF.

This clone was seen once. The chain employs TRBV7-2 and TRBJ2-5, with D possibly being TRBD1 (7 bases). The V gene lost 2 bases and the J gene lost 5 bases, with 15 bases spanning the gap. CDR3 length equals 15 residues. Germline assignment: CDR1 SGHTA and CDR2 FQGNSA. CDR3 region: CASSLFRAGGETQYF. The CDR3 bases are TGTGCCAGCAGCTTATTCAGGGCAGGGGGGGAGACCCAGTACTTC.